These 9 T cell receptor beta chains were all obtained from the same sample, sequenced in a study of blood T cell repertoires in COVID-19. The method was immunoSEQ multiplex PCR; TCRdb's version includes in-frame clones alone and lacks a portion of them. The sample includes around 190,000 clones, approximately 84% seen only once; the top ten take 3.2%. The specimen sequenced was PBMCs or T cells enriched from blood (not recorded which). These receptors were collected from a woman in her thirties who had recovered from COVID-19.

The CDR3 DNA is TGCGCCAGCAGCGAGGGGGCGGCGAACACTGAAGCTTTCTTT. Protein sequence: CASSEGAANTEAFF. This chain connects TRBV5-1 to TRBJ1-1; the match to TRBD1 covers 7 bases. The CDR3 runs 14 residues. The V segment lost 4 bases and the J segment 1 base; nucleotides outside the gene matches: 4. Germline V CDR1 and CDR2: SGHRS, YFSETQ.

The V and J genes are TRBV29-1 and TRBJ2-7; tentative D call: TRBD1 (6 bases). The CDR3 sequence is 12 residues long. The germline V gene has CDR1 SQVTM and CDR2 ANQGSEA. The V end lost 1 base, the J end lost 5 bases, and 9 bases lay between the germline ends. CDR3 nucleotide sequence: TGCAGCGTTGAAGGGGCAGGGGACGAGCAGTACTTC. This translates into CSVEGAGDEQYF.

This chain connects TRBV4-1 to TRBJ1-1; D is ambiguous. The V end lost 0 bases, the J end lost 8 bases, and 16 bases lay between the germline ends. CDR1 and CDR2 (germline): MGHRA, YSYEKL. The CDR3 extends over 15 amino acids. DNA for the CDR3: TGCGCCAGCAGCCAAGAAGCAACAGACACTCGAGAAGCTTTCTTT. Amino acid sequence: CASSQEATDTREAFF.

This clone appeared a few times. The chain combines TRBV18 with TRBJ1-2; unclear D gene. V gave up 1 base and J gave up 4 bases, with 19 bases separating them. CDR1 is KGHSH and CDR2 is LQKENI in the germline V gene. The CDR3 has 17 amino acids. CDR3 amino acids: CASSPRIRVAPGYGYTF. The CDR3 DNA reads TGTGCCAGCTCACCACGGATTCGGGTCGCTCCCGGCTATGGCTACACCTTC.

The table lists this clone with many counts. This chain links TRBV28 with TRBJ2-7, with 9 bases aligning to TRBD1. Germline CDR1 is MDHEN and CDR2 is SYDVKM. V was pared by 5 bases and J by 1 base, with 6 bases of the junction left unmatched. CDR3 length equals 15 residues. The CDR3, as DNA: TGTGCCAGCAGTCCAACCGGGACAGGGTCCTACGAGCAGTACGTC. Encoded protein: CASSPTGTGSYEQYV.

The chain is built from TRBV13 and TRBJ2-1; 9 bases are a match to TRBD2. Germline CDR1 PRHDT, CDR2 FYEKMQ (reference sequence). J lost 0 bases, V lost 5 bases, and 5 bases had no gene match. The CDR3 covers 16 residues. In DNA, the CDR3 is TGTGCCAGCAGCCTAGATAGCGGGAGCTCCTACAATGAGCAGTTCTTC. This sequence encodes CASSLDSGSSYNEQFF.

The genes are TRBV7-9 and TRBJ1-5; 7 nucleotides agree with TRBD1. Trimming at V came to 5 bases and at J to 4 bases, leaving 5 bases not matched to a gene. This CDR3 spans 14 amino acids. CDR1 SEHNR and CDR2 FQNEAQ come from the germline V gene (reference sequence). CDR3 amino acids: CASSGIQGNQPQHF. The CDR3 DNA sequence: TGTGCCAGCAGCGGTATACAGGGGAATCAGCCCCAGCATTTT.

The chain has TRBV9 and TRBJ1-5, with a tentative D call TRBD1 (5 bases). The CDR3 spans 14 residues. V dropped 0 bases and J dropped 2 bases, with 6 bases sitting between them. Per germline, CDR1 SGDLS and CDR2 YYNGEE. CDR3 nucleotide sequence: TGTGCCAGCAGCGTAGGGGGGGGCAATCAGCCCCAGCATTTT. Translated: CASSVGGGNQPQHF.

The genes are TRBV7-2 and TRBJ1-1; possible D gene TRBD1, 5 bases. Germline V gene sequence: CDR1 SGHTA, CDR2 FQGNSA. Trimming cost V 2 bases and J 2 bases, with 9 bases left between them. The CDR3 has 14 residues. The CDR3 region is CASSLWGGNTEAFF. The CDR3 DNA is TGTGCCAGCAGCTTATGGGGGGGTAACACTGAAGCTTTCTTT.